The T cell receptor (beta chain) under discussion was sequenced for a study of cytomegalovirus exposure and HLA in healthy donors. Study-wide results and limits: In vitro, three CMV-associated chains proved specific for CMV antigens.

CDR3 length equals 19 residues. V lost 6 bases to trimming and J lost 1 base; unmatched junction nucleotides: 17. CDR1 and CDR2 from the germline V gene are LNHDA and SQIVND (reference sequence). A multiplex PCR was run with 60 Vbeta primers and 13 Jbeta primers. Clones were read by immunoSEQ multiplex PCR, and TCRdb kept only the in-frame ones, dropping some. The sample lists over 150,000 clones; 80% to 90% were seen once. With respect to this clone: Its antigen remains unknown.

The source material was PBMCs. The sequence was collected from a young woman in good health and CMV-seronegative. The rearrangement joins TRBV19 to TRBJ1-5, with 8 bases that match TRBD1. Written as DNA, the CDR3 is TGTGCCAGTAGGAGAGGGGACCGGACAGGGCTCCTCAGCAATCAGCCCCAGCATTTT. It is translated as CASRRGDRTGLLSNQPQHF. Filled out from reference TRBV19 and TRBJ1-5, the complete variable domain reads DGGITQSPKYLFRKEGQNVTLSCEQNLNHDAMYWYRQDPGQGLRLIYYSQIVNDFQKGDIAEGYSVSREKKESFPLTVTSAQKNPTAFYLCASRRGDRTGLLSNQPQHFGDGTRLSIL.